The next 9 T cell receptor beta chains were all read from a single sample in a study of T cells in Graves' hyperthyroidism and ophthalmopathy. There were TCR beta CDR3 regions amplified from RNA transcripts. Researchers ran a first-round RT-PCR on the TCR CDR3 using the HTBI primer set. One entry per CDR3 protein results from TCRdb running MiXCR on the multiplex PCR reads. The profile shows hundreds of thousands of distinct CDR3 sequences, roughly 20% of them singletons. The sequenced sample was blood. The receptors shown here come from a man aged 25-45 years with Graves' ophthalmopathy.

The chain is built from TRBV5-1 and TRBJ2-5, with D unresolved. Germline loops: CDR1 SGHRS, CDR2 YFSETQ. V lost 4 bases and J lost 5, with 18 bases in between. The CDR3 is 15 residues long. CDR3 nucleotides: TGCGCCAGCAGCGCTTACCTAGACCCCGCGGAGACCCAGTACTTC. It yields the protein CASSAYLDPAETQYF.

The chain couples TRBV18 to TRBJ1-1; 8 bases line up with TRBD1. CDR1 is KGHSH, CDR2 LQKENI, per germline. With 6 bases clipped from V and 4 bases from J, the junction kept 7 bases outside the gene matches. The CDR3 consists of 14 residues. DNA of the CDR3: TGTGCCAGCTCGAGGGACAGGTCGGGCACTGAAGCTTTCTTT. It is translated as CASSRDRSGTEAFF.

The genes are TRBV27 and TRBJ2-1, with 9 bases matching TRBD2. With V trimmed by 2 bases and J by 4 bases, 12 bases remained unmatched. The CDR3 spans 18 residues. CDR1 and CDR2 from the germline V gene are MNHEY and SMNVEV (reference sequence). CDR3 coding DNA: TGTGCCAGCAGTTTAAGGGCGGGAGGAACTAGCGGGTACAATGAGCAGTTCTTC. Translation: CASSLRAGGTSGYNEQFF.

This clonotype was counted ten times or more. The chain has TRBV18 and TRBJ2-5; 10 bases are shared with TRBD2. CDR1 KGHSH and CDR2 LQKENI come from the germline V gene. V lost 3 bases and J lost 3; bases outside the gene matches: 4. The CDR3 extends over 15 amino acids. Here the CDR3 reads CASSPQGLAKETQYF. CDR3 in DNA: TGTGCCAGCTCACCTCAGGGACTAGCGAAAGAGACCCAGTACTTC.

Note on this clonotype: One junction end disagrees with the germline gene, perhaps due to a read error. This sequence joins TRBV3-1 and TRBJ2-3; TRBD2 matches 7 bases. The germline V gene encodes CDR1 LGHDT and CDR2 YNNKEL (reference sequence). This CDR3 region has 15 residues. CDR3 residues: CASSQSSGTTDTQCF. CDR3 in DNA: TGTGCCAGCAGCCAATCTAGCGGTACCACAGATACGCAGTGTTTT.

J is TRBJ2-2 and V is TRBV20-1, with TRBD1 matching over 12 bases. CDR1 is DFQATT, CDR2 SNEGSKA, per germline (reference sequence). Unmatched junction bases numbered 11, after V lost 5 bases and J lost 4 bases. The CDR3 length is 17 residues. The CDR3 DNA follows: TGCAGTGCTCATCGGGACAGGGGGCTAGCTGGCACCGGGGAGCTGTTTTTT. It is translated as CSAHRDRGLAGTGELFF.

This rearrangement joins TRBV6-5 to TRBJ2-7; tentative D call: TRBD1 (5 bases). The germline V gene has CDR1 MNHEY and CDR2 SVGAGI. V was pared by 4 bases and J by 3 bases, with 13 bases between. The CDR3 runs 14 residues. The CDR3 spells CASSLGQGFYEQYF. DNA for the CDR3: TGTGCCAGCAGTTTGGGTCAGGGATTCTACGAGCAGTACTTC.

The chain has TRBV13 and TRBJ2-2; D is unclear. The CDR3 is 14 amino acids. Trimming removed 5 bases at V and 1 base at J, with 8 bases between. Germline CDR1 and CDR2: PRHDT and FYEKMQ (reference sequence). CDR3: CASSGQVNTGELFF. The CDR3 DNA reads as TGTGCCAGCAGCGGCCAGGTGAACACCGGGGAGCTGTTTTTT. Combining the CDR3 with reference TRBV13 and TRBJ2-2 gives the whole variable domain AAGVIQSPRHLIKEKRETATLKCYPIPRHDTVYWYQQGPGQDPQFLISFYEKMQSDKGSIPDRFSAQQFSDYHSELNMSSLELGDSALYFCASSGQVNTGELFFGEGSRLTVL.

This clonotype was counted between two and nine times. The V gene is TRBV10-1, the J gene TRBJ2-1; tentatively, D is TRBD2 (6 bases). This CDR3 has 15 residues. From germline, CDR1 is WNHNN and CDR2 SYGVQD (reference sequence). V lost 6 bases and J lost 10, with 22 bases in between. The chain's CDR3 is CASSTRGPEGQEQFF. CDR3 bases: TGCGCCAGCAGCACCCGTGGCCCGGAGGGCCAAGAGCAGTTCTTC.